The sequence of this T cell receptor beta chain was determined in a study of CD8 T cells in ankylosing spondylitis (dated by TCRdb to the late 2010s). About the study as a whole: To find TCR variants linked to disease, the study profiled T cell receptor beta repertoires in ankylosing spondylitis patients and healthy donors. The full study cohort comprised 25 ankylosing spondylitis patients and 85 to 120 healthy donors. Peripheral blood was sampled, and synovial fluid was additionally collected from ankylosing spondylitis patients. Beyond this particular receptor, the publication reports: The disease-linked clones had a CD8+ phenotype and were found at relatively low frequencies in peripheral blood. A TCR beta motif of several highly homologous amino acid variants appeared characteristic of blood from ankylosing spondylitis patients. Some motif variants had previously been reported in the synovial fluid and blood of reactive arthritis patients, which suggests shared mechanisms of disease initiation. According to the report, matched synovial fluid samples from ankylosing spondylitis patients were significantly enriched for the disease-linked clones.

Via the germline V gene, CDR1 is MNHEY and CDR2 SVGEGT. V is cut back by 6 bases and J by 6 bases, with 3 bases in the junction unmatched. Reading from cysteine to phenylalanine, the CDR3 counts 12 amino acids. Of all the DNA, just the CDR3 is kept, 36 bases in frame from base 1. This clonotype was found many times. Its target antigen remains unknown. It has no much larger one-base neighbor in the sample; base qualities were not kept. TCRdb lists the instrument as Illumina HiSeq 2500. Quantitative 5'-RACE with molecular barcodes was the method used to prepare the TCR beta libraries. On the study's bioinformatics: A new computational method based on a probabilistic model of VDJ rearrangement was used to identify disease-linked TCR variants. TCRdb ran its own pipeline on the public reads, namely fastp trimming at Q25 and MiXCR clone calling, and kept in-frame beta chains. Each record represents a unique CDR3 protein, reported with the most common genes and DNA among its rows. These V and J calls rely on TCRdb rather than the paper's analysis. The sample table lists approximately 300,000 distinct CDR3 sequences, roughly 20% of them with a count of one. The ten most abundant clones make up about 8.2% of the sample.

The sample was blood, either unsorted or a sorted T cell fraction (not recorded which). The receptor chain draws on TRBV6-2 or TRBV6-3 and TRBJ2-3, with 7 middle bases fitting TRBD1. The clonotype comes from a male donor with ankylosing spondylitis or in good health (not recorded which). The DNA sequence follows: TGTGCCAGCAGGAAGACAGGGGATACGCAGTATTTT. Its protein is CASRKTGDTQYF.